Described below is a single T cell receptor (beta chain) sequence and its context. The data derive from a study of blood T cell repertoires in COVID-19. V shed 3 bases and J shed 2 bases, with 17 bases lying between them. This CDR3 has 16 residues. Germline CDR1 reads MDHEN; CDR2 reads SYDVKM. The assay was immunoSEQ multiplex PCR, and TCRdb's table has in-frame clones only and misses some. The sample includes some 75,000 clones, around 80% of them seen just once. This rearrangement joins TRBV28 to TRBJ2-7, with D perhaps TRBD1 (6 bases). The sample comprised peripheral blood. The TCR originated in a man in his forties or fifties with COVID-19, enrolled during active disease. CDR3 coding DNA: TGTGCCAGCAGTTTTTCAGCTCCAGGGGCTACCTACGAGCAGTACTTC. This codes for CASSFSAPGATYEQYF.